This T cell receptor beta chain was sequenced in a study of blood T cell repertoires in COVID-19. The data were produced by immunoSEQ multiplex PCR, yet TCRdb's version contains in-frame clones alone and is incomplete. Found here are under 200,000 clones, around nine tenths of them singletons; the top ten hold around 3.5%. Trimming shortened V by 4 bases and J by 2 bases, and 12 bases separated the two germline ends. The CDR3 loop spans 15 amino acids. The V gene's germline CDR1 is LGHDT and CDR2 YNNKEL (reference sequence). The origin of this receptor is a man aged 18 to 29 with active or convalescent COVID-19. Sample: peripheral blood. The chain links TRBV3-1 (or the pseudogene TRBV3-2) to TRBJ2-1, with a possible D match to TRBD1 (5 bases). CDR3 sequence: CASSRAGPTYNEQFF. CDR3 nucleotides: TGTGCCAGCAGCCGGGCAGGGCCGACCTACAATGAGCAGTTCTTC.